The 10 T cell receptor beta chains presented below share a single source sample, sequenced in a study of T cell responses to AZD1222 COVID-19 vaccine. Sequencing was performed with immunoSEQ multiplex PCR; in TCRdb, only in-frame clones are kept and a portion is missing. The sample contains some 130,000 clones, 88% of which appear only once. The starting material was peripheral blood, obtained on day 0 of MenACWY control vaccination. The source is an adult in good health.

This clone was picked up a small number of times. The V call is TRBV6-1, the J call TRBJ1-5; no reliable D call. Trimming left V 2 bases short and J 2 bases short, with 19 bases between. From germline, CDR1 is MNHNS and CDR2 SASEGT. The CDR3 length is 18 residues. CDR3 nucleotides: TGTGCCAGCAGTGAACCGGAGGGCCGGGCAGGAGGCAATCAGCCCCAGCATTTT. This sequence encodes CASSEPEGRAGGNQPQHF.

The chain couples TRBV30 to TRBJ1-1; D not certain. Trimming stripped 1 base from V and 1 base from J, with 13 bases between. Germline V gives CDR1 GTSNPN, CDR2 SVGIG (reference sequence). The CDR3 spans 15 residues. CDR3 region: CAWSGSGRGNTEAFF. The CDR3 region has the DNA TGTGCCTGGAGTGGGAGCGGCAGAGGGAACACTGAAGCTTTCTTT.

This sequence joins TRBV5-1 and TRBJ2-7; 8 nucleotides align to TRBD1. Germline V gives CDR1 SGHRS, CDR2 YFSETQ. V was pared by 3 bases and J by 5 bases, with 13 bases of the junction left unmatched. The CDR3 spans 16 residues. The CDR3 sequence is CASSSAAGTGGNEQYF. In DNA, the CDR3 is TGCGCCAGCAGCTCAGCAGCTGGAACAGGGGGTAACGAGCAGTACTTC.

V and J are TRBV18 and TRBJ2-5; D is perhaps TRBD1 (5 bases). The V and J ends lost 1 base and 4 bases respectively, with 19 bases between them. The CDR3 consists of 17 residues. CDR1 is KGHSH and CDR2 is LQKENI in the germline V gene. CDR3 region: CASSPQPWGSQGETQYF. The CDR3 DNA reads TGTGCCAGCTCACCACAGCCATGGGGTTCTCAGGGAGAGACCCAGTACTTC.

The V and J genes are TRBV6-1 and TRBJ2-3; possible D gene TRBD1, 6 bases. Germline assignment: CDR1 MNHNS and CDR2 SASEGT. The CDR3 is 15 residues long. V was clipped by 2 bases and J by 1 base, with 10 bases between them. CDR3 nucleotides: TGTGCCAGCAGTGAACGGGCAGGGGGCACAGATACGCAGTATTTT. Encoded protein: CASSERAGGTDTQYF.

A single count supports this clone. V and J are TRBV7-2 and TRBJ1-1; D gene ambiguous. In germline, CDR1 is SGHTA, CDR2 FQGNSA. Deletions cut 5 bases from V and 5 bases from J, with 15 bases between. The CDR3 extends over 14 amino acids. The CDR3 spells CASSESGGGTEAFF. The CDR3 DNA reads TGTGCCAGCAGCGAGTCCGGAGGTGGTACTGAAGCTTTCTTT.

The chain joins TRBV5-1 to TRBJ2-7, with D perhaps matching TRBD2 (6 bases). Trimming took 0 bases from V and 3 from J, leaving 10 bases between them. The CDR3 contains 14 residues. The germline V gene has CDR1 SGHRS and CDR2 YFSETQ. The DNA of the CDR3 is TGCGCCAGCAGCTTGGCGGCGGGAATCTACGAGCAGTACTTC. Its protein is CASSLAAGIYEQYF. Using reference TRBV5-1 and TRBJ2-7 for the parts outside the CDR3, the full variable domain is KAGVTQTPRYLIKTRGQQVTLSCSPISGHRSVSWYQQTPGQGLQFLFEYFSETQRNKGNFPGRFSGRQFSNSRSEMNVSTLELGDSALYLCASSLAAGIYEQYFGPGTRLTVT.

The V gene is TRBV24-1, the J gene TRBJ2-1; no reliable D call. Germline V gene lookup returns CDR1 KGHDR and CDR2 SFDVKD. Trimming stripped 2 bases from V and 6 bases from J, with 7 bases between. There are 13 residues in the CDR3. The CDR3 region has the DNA TGTGCCACCAGTGATTCCCCGGGCAATGAGCAGTTCTTC. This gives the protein CATSDSPGNEQFF.

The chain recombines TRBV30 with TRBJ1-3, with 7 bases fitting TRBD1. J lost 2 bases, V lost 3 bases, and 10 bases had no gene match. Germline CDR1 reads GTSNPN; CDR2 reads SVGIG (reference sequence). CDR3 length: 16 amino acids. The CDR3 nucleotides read TGTGCCTGGAGCTTTCTAGCCGGGACAGCTGGAAACACCATATATTTT. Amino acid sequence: CAWSFLAGTAGNTIYF. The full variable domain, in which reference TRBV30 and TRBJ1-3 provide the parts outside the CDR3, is SQTIHQWPATLVQPVGSPLSLECTVEGTSNPNLYWYRQAAGRGLQLLFYSVGIGQISSEVPQNLSASRPQDRQFILSSKKLLLSDSGFYLCAWSFLAGTAGNTIYFGEGSWLTVV.

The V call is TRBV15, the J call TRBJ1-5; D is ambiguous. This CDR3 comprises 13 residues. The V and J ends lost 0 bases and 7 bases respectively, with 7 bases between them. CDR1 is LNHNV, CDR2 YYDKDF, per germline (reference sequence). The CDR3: CATSREANQPQHF. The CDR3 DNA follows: TGTGCCACCAGCAGAGAGGCCAACCAGCCCCAGCATTTT.